The rows below give T cell receptor beta chains drawn from one sample of a study of regulatory T cells in long-lasting Graves disease. One entry per CDR3 protein, called by TCRdb with MiXCR from the multiplex PCR reads. The table records a few hundred thousand distinct CDR3 sequences, 21% of them present only once. The material was peripheral blood mononuclear cells (PBMCs), obtained when the disease was refractory, from a patient treated with antithyroid drugs. The receptors were sampled from a female donor with Graves disease. The conserved cysteine and the conserved F or W are not part of the CDR3 here. A D gene is named only where the DNA matches it firmly.

TRBJ1-1,-,TRBV27,ASSFGGEAF
TRBJ1-1,TRBD1,TRBV6-1,ASSEDRRPMNTEAF
TRBJ2-7,-,TRBV30,AWGTDSYEQY
TRBJ2-7,-,TRBV3-1,ASSQVSNRPSYEQY
TRBJ2-1,-,TRBV28,ASKGLLASYNEQF
TRBJ2-1,TRBD2,TRBV30,AWGTSRQF
TRBJ2-1,-,TRBV7-2,ASSFSPNNEQF
TRBJ2-2,-,TRBV14,ASSQDQRSTGELF
TRBJ2-3,-,TRBV5-1,ASSNGRKGSTDTQY
TRBJ2-7,TRBD2,TRBV28,ASTLAGGFYEQY
TRBJ1-2,TRBD1,TRBV29-1,SVHRGGGYT
TRBJ2-5,-,TRBV20-1,SAELASGETQY
TRBJ1-1,-,TRBV7-2,ASSQRTERGAF
TRBJ2-3,-,TRBV10-3,AISEDRISTDTQY
TRBJ2-7,TRBD2,TRBV28,ASSLGSGPYEQY
-,-,TRBV6-5,ASSYTLRGGGDEQF
TRBJ1-4,-,TRBV28,ASIKRPNEKLF
TRBJ1-1,-,TRBV5-1,ASTRGQNTEAF
TRBJ1-1,TRBD1,TRBV5-1,ASSPHGTGETEAF
TRBJ1-6,-,TRBV13,ASSFGQSGTPLH
TRBJ2-3,-,TRBV12-3/TRBV12-4,ASSLRGRGDTQY
TRBJ2-7,-,TRBV2,ASKDTQAAEQY
TRBJ2-2,-,TRBV5-1,ASSLDSPNTGELF
TRBJ1-4,TRBD1,TRBV19,ASGQGLSNEKLF
TRBJ1-1,TRBD1,TRBV7-3,ASSYTGATEAF
TRBJ2-5,-,TRBV7-9,ASSLAYQATRTQY
TRBJ1-2,-,TRBV3-1,ASSQVVGVGYT
TRBJ2-6,-,TRBV10-3,AISLRGAGAGPHGANVLT
TRBJ2-2,-,TRBV27,ASSLLGSHTGELF
TRBJ1-5,-,TRBV2,ASRVWGGNQPQH
TRBJ2-1,TRBD2,TRBV20-1,SAGTSGRYNEQF
TRBJ2-5,-,TRBV20-1,SARDLGGRETQY
TRBJ2-7,-,TRBV30,AWSVNVLGHEQY
TRBJ2-7,TRBD2,TRBV5-5,ASSLVEASGTSYEQY
TRBJ1-1,-,TRBV20-1,SARKYGTEAF
TRBJ2-4,-,TRBV27,ASREFTSGARYIQY
TRBJ2-7,TRBD1,TRBV29-1,SVGGGTGGYEQY
TRBJ2-7,TRBD2,TRBV2,ASSEGAWRETNEQY
TRBJ2-2,TRBD2,TRBV2,ASSSRLAGWTGELF
TRBJ2-3,-,TRBV12-3/TRBV12-4,ASTYRDTQY
TRBJ2-5,-,TRBV7-2,ASSLGGQSQETQY
TRBJ1-5,-,TRBV16,ASSTTHQPQH
TRBJ2-7,-,TRBV5-1,ASSSILDSYEQY
TRBJ2-2,TRBD2,TRBV28,ANSPLGGGGSPGELF
TRBJ1-6,TRBD1,TRBV3-1,ASSQRDRDNSPLH
TRBJ2-2,TRBD2,TRBV6-1,ASRSGGGSAGELF
TRBJ2-7,-,TRBV19,ASSKGYEQY
TRBJ1-5,TRBD1,TRBV19,ASSILGQVKMPQH
TRBJ1-1,-,TRBV4-1,ASSQAVGSEAF
TRBJ2-7,-,TRBV18,ASSLGLFGEQY